Listed below are T cell receptor beta chains from one sample, sequenced in a study of T-cell memory formation after mild COVID-19. TCRdb fed the 5' RACE reads into MiXCR, producing one record per CDR3 protein. This sample carries 550,000 to 600,000 distinct CDR3 sequences, 15% to 20% of them seen once, and the ten largest clones take 8.1%. The specimen was PBMCs or a T cell subset sorted from them (not recorded which). These receptors were taken from an adult woman who had mild COVID-19 (a few samples of this study predate the infection). Cell type and time point are not known. CDR3s include the opening cysteine and the closing phenylalanine or tryptophan. A D gene is named only where the DNA matches it firmly. Some rows mark clone size as missing; the rest say once, few, many or name a class of expanded clone.

j_call clone_size d_call v_call cdr3_nt cdr3_aa
TRBJ1-5 . TRBD1 TRBV19 TGTGCCAGTAGTATATACAGGGGTAGCAATCAGCCCCAGCATTTT CASSIYRGSNQPQHF
TRBJ2-4 . . TRBV12-3/TRBV12-4 TGTGCCAGCAGTGGGAGGCCGGAGGCAGGGCCCTGGTTTGACATTCAGTACTTC CASSGRPEAGPWFDIQYF
TRBJ2-1 few . TRBV18 TGTGCCAGCTCACCTGCTTGGGCAAACGAGCAGTTCTTC CASSPAWANEQFF
TRBJ2-7 . . TRBV30 TGTGCCTGGAGTAAGAATCGTGGCTACGAGCAGTACTTC CAWSKNRGYEQYF
TRBJ2-1 . . TRBV12-3/TRBV12-4 TGTGCCAGCAGCCGGGACCCGAATGAGCAGTTCTTC CASSRDPNEQFF
TRBJ1-1 . TRBD1 TRBV20-1 TGCAGTGCTAGAGTCAGGGGGCTTGACACTGAAGCTTTCTTT CSARVRGLDTEAFF
TRBJ2-7 . TRBD1 TRBV7-6 TGTGCCAGCAGCGCAGGACAGGGGTTGGTCTCCTTATACGAGCAGTACTTC CASSAGQGLVSLYEQYF
TRBJ2-7 . . TRBV12-3/TRBV12-4 TGTGCCAGCAGTTTTGTCTCCTACGAGCAGTACTTC CASSFVSYEQYF
TRBJ2-7 few . TRBV3-1 TGTGCCAGCAGCCCCGGTGGAGGGCTTGCCTACGAGCAGTACTTC CASSPGGGLAYEQYF
TRBJ1-2 few . TRBV18 TGTGCCAGCTCACCACCATCTCAGCGGGACTATGGCTACACCTTC CASSPPSQRDYGYTF
TRBJ2-5 . . TRBV29-1 TGCAGCGTTGGAGCGAGACTCTCCCAAGAGACCCAGTACTTC CSVGARLSQETQYF
TRBJ1-6 few TRBD1 TRBV19 TGTGCCAGTAGAGAGACAGGGTTCGGGCTTAATTCACCCCTCCACTTT CASRETGFGLNSPLHF
TRBJ2-7 . TRBD2 TRBV2 TGTGCCAGCAGACTAGCGGGAGGGCCGTCCTACGAGCAGTACTTC CASRLAGGPSYEQYF
TRBJ2-7 . . TRBV20-1 TGCAGTGCTAGGGCCCCAGGGGCTTTCTACGAGCAGTACTTC CSARAPGAFYEQYF
TRBJ1-2 . . TRBV2 TGTGCCAGCAGGCCCACGGACAGACCCCAAACTATCGGCTACACCTTC CASRPTDRPQTIGYTF
TRBJ2-7 . . TRBV25-1 TGTGCCAGCAGTGGCCATGCGGGACGGTACTACGAGCAGTACTTC CASSGHAGRYYEQYF
TRBJ1-5 few . TRBV29-1 TGCAGCGTTGGTACTGCCAATCAGCCCCAGCATTTT CSVGTANQPQHF
TRBJ2-3 . TRBD1 TRBV29-1 TGCAGCTCCACAGGGGGCGCGGACGGAGATACGCAGTATTTT CSSTGGADGDTQYF
TRBJ1-1 few . TRBV24-1 TGTGCCACCACCTCCGGCGACAGCCCTGAAGCTTTCTTT CATTSGDSPEAFF
TRBJ2-7 . TRBD2 TRBV6-6 TGTGCCAGCAGGTCTAGCGGGACTTACTACGAGCAGTACTTC CASRSSGTYYEQYF
TRBJ1-5 few TRBD1 TRBV4-1 TGCGCCAGCAGCCAAGATTGGTCCGGCGGGACAGTCAATCAGCCCCAGCATTTT CASSQDWSGGTVNQPQHF
TRBJ2-5 . TRBD2 TRBV29-1 TGCAGCGCGGGACTAGCGTTTCAAGAGACCCAGTACTTC CSAGLAFQETQYF
TRBJ2-1 . . TRBV14 TGTGCCAGCAGCTCGACGGCACACCCGCGTGAGCAGTTCTTC CASSSTAHPREQFF
TRBJ2-1 few TRBD2 TRBV18 TGTGCCAGCTCACCGGATATGGGGCTAGCGGACAATGAGCAGTTCTTC CASSPDMGLADNEQFF
TRBJ2-5 . TRBD1 TRBV11-1 TGTGCCAGCAGCCCCCCGACAGGGGGCAAGGAGACCCAGTACTTC CASSPPTGGKETQYF
TRBJ2-1 . . TRBV14 TGTGCCAGCAGCCAAGGAGTTGTAGCTGTGCAGTTCTTC CASSQGVVAVQFF
TRBJ2-2 . TRBD1 TRBV29-1 TGCAGCGTTGAAGTGGGGACAGGGCCGACCGGGGAGCTGTTTTTT CSVEVGTGPTGELFF
TRBJ1-1 few TRBD1 TRBV7-3 TGTGCCAGCAGCTTGACAGGGGGAGCCGAAGCTTTCTTT CASSLTGGAEAFF
TRBJ2-7 . . TRBV7-3 TGTGCCAGCAGCTTCGACCTGTTGAACGAGCAGTACTTC CASSFDLLNEQYF
TRBJ2-2 . TRBD2 TRBV30 TGTGCCTGGAAGGAGACTAGCGGGAGAACCGGGGAGCTGTTTTTT CAWKETSGRTGELFF
TRBJ2-3 few TRBD1 TRBV2 TGTGCCAGCACCGATTTCCGGGACAGCCCAGAGGATACGCAGTATTTT CASTDFRDSPEDTQYF